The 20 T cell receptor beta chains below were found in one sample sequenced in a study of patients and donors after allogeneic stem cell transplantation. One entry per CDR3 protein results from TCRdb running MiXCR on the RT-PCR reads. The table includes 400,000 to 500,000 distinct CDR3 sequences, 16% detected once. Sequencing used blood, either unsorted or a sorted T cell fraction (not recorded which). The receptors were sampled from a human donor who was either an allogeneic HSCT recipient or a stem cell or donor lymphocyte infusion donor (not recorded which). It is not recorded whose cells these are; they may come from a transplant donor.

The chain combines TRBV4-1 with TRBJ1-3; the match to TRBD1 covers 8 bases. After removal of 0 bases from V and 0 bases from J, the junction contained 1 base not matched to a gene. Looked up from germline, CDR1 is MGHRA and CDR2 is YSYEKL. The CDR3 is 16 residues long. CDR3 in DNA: TGCGCCAGCAGCCAAGAGGGGACAGGCTCTGGAAACACCATATATTTT. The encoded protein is CASSQEGTGSGNTIYF.

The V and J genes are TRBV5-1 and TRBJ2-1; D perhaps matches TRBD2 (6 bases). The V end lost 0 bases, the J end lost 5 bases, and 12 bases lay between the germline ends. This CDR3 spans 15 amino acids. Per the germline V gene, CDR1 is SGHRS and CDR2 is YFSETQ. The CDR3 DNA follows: TGCGCCAGCAGCTTGGCGGGGGTGGTTCACAATGAGCAGTTCTTC. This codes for CASSLAGVVHNEQFF. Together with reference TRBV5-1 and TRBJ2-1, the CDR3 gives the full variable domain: KAGVTQTPRYLIKTRGQQVTLSCSPISGHRSVSWYQQTPGQGLQFLFEYFSETQRNKGNFPGRFSGRQFSNSRSEMNVSTLELGDSALYLCASSLAGVVHNEQFFGPGTRLTVL.

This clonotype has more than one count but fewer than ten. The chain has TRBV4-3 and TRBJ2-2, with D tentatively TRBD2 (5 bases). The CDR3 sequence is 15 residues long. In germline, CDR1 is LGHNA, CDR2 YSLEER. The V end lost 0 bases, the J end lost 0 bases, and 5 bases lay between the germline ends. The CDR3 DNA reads TGCGCCAGCAGCCAAGAACTAGCGAACACCGGGGAGCTGTTTTTT. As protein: CASSQELANTGELFF.

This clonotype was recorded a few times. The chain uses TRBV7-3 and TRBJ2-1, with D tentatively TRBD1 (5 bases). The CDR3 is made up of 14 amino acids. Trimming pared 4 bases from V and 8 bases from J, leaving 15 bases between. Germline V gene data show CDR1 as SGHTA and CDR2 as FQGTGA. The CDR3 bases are TGTGCCAGCAGCTCATATTATAAAGGGGATGAGCAGTTCTTC. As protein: CASSSYYKGDEQFF.

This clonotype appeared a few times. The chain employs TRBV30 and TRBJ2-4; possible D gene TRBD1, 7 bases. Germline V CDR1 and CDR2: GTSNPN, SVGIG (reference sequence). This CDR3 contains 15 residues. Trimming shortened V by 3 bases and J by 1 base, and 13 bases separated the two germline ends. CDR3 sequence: CAWSPPGGAKNIQYF. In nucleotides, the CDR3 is TGTGCCTGGAGCCCCCCAGGGGGGGCCAAAAACATTCAGTACTTC.

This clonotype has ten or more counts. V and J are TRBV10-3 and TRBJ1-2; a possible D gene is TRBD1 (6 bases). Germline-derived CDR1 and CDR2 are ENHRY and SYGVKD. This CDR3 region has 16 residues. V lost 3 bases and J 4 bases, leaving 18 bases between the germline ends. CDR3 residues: CAISDSTGGASYGYTF. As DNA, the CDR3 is TGTGCCATCAGTGATAGTACCGGGGGCGCATCCTATGGCTACACCTTC.

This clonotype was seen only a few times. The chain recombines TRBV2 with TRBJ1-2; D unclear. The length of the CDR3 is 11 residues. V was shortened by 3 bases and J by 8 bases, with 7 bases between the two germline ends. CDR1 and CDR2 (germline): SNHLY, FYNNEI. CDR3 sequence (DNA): TGTGCCAGCAGTGAGGCGGGAGGCTACACCTTC. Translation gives CASSEAGGYTF.

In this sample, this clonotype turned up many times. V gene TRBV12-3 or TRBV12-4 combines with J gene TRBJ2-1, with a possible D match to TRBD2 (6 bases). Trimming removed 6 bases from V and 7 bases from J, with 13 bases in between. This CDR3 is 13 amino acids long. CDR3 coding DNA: TGTGCCAGCAGCCTACTAGCTGGGAATGAGCAGTTCTTC. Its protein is CASSLLAGNEQFF.

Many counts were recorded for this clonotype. CDR3 nucleotide sequence: TGTGCCAGCAGCTTGGGACCCGACAATGAGCAGTTCTTC. Its protein is CASSLGPDNEQFF. V usage is TRBV11-1 and J usage is TRBJ2-1; either TRBD1 or TRBD2 may fit D (5 bases each). Germline CDR1 reads SGHAT; CDR2 reads FQDESV (reference sequence). There are 13 residues in the CDR3. Trimming removed 3 bases at V and 5 bases at J, with 8 bases between.

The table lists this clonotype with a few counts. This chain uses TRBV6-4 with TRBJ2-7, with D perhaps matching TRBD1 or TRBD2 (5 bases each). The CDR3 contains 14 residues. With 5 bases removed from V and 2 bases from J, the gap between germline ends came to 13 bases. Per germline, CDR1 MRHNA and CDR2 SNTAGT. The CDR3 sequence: CASSYREGPYEQYF. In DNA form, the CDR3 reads TGTGCCAGCAGTTACCGAGAGGGACCCTACGAGCAGTACTTC.

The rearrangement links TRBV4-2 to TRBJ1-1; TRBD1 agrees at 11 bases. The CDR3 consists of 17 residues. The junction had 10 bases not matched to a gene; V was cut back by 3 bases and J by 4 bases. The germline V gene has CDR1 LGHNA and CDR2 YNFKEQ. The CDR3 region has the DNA TGTGCCAGCAGCCATGCCCGCGGACAGGGGGCGGGCACTGAAGCTTTCTTT. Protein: CASSHARGQGAGTEAFF.

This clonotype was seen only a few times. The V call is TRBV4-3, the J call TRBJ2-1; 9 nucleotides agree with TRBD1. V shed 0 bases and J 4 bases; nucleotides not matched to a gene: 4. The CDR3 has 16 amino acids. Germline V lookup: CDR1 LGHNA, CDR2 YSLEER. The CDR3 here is CASSQDRGTGYNEQFF. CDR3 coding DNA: TGCGCCAGCAGCCAAGATAGGGGGACAGGGTACAATGAGCAGTTCTTC.

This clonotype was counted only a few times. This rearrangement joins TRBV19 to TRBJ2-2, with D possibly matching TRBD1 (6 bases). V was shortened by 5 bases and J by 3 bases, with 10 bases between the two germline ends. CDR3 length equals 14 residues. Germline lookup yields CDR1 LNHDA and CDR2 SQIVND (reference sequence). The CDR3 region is CASSSGGDTGELFF. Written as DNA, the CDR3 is TGTGCCAGTAGTTCTGGGGGCGACACCGGGGAGCTGTTTTTT.

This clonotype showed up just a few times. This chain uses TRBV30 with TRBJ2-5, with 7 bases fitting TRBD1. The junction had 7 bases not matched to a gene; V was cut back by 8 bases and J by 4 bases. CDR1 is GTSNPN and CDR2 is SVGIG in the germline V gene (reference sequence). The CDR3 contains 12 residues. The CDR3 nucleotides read TGTGCCCTCGACAGGGATCGAGAGACCCAGTACTTC. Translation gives CALDRDRETQYF.

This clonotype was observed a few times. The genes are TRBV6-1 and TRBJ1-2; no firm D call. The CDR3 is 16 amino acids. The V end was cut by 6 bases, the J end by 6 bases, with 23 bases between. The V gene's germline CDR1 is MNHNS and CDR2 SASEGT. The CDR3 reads CASRDFGRPAAHGYTF. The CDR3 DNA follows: TGTGCCAGCAGGGACTTCGGTAGGCCCGCTGCTCATGGCTACACCTTC.

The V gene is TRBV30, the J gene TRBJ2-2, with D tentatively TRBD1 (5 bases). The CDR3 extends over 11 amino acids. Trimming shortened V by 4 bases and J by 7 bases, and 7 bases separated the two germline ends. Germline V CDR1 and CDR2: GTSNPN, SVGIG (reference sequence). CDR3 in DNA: TGTGCCTGGAAAGGGGACGGGGAGCTGTTTTTT. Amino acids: CAWKGDGELFF.

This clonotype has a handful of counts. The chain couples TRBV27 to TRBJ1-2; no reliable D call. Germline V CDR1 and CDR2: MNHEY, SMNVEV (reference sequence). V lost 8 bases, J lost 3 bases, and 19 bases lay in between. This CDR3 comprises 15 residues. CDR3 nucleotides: TGTGCCAGCGGGGTGTTGGAGGCCGGCTACTATGGCTACACCTTC. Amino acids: CASGVLEAGYYGYTF.

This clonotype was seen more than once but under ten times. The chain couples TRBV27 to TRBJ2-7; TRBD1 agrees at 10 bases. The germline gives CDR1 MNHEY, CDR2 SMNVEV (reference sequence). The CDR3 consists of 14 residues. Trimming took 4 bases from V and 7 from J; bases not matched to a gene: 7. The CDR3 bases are TGTGCCAGCAGTTATCGACAGGGGGCAATTGAGCAGTACTTC. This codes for CASSYRQGAIEQYF.

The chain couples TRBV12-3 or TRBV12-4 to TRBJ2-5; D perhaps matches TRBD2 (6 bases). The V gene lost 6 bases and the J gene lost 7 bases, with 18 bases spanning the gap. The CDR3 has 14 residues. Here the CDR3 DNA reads TGTGCCAGCAGCCTCGGGACTCCTAGTCCGACCCAGTACTTC. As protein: CASSLGTPSPTQYF.

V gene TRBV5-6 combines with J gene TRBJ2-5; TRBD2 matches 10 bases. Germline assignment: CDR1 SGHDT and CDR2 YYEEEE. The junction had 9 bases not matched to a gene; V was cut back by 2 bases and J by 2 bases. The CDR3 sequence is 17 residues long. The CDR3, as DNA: TGTGCCAGCAGCTTCTCCGGGACTAGCGCGCTACAAGAGACCCAGTACTTC. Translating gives CASSFSGTSALQETQYF.